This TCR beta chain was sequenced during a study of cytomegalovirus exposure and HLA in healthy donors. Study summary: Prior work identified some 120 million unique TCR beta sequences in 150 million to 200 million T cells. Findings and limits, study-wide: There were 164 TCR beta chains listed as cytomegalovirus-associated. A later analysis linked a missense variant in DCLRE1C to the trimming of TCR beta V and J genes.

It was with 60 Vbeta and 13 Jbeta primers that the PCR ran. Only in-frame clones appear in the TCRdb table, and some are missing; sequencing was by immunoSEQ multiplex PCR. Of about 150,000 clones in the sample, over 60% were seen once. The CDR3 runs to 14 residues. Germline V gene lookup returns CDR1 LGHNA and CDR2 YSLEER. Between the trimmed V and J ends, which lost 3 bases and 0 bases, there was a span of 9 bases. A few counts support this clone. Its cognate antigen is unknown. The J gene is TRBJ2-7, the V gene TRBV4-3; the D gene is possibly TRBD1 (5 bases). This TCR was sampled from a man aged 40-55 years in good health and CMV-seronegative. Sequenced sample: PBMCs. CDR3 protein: CASSQRQSSYEQYF. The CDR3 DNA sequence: TGCGCCAGCAGCCAGAGACAGAGCTCCTACGAGCAGTACTTC.